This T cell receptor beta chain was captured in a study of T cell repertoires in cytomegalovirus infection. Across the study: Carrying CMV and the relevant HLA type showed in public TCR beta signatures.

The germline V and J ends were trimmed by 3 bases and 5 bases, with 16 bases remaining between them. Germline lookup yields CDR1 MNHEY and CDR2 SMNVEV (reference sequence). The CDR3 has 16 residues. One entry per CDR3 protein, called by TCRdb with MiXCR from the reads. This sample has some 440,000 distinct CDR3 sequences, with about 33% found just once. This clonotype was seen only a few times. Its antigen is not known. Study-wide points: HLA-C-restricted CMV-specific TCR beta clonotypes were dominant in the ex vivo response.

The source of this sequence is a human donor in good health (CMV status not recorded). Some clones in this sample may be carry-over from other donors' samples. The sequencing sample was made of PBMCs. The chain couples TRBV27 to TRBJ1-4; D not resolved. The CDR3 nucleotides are TGTGCCAGCAGTTTGGGTGTCGGCAGTGCAAATGAAAAACTGTTTTTT. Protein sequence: CASSLGVGSANEKLFF.